The rows below give T cell receptor beta chains drawn from one sample of a study of T cells of healthy individuals. Each CDR3 protein gets one entry after TCRdb re-called the 5' RACE reads with MiXCR. This table has 60,000 to 75,000 distinct CDR3 sequences, about 17% appearing once. The receptors shown here come from a human donor in good health. CDR3s include the opening cysteine and the closing phenylalanine or tryptophan. D genes are given only for firm matches. Not every row has a clone size; where given, it reads once, few, many or a size class.

>-|TRBV6-2/TRBV6-3|-|TRBJ2-1
CASSSTRDGGDEQFF
TGTGCCAGCAGTTCCACCCGGGACGGAGGGGATGAGCAGTTCTTC
>-|TRBV29-1|many|TRBJ1-2
CSGGGGPTYGYTF
TGCAGCGGGGGGGGAGGTCCTACCTATGGCTACACCTTC
>-|TRBV20-1|-|TRBJ2-7
CSAKGSGGAYEQYF
TGCAGTGCTAAGGGGTCGGGGGGCGCCTACGAGCAGTACTTC
>TRBD1|TRBV4-3|many|TRBJ2-7
CASSITGTGMHEQYF
TGCGCCAGCAGCATTACCGGGACAGGGATGCACGAGCAGTACTTC
>-|TRBV5-1|-|TRBJ2-3
CASSLGLALSSDTQYF
TGCGCCAGCAGCTTGGGGCTAGCTCTTTCCTCAGATACGCAGTATTTT
>-|TRBV7-9|-|TRBJ1-1
CASSSEWGGTEAFF
TGTGCCAGCAGCTCAGAATGGGGCGGCACTGAAGCTTTCTTT
>-|TRBV10-1|many|TRBJ1-1
CASSGLNTEAFF
TGCGCCAGCAGTGGACTTAACACTGAAGCTTTCTTT
>-|TRBV18|-|TRBJ1-3
CASSPIPGPANTIYF
TGTGCCAGCTCACCGATACCGGGACCCGCCAACACCATATATTTT
>-|TRBV29-1|many|TRBJ2-1
CSVVGVEQFF
TGCAGCGTTGTGGGGGTTGAGCAGTTCTTC
>TRBD2|TRBV3-1|-|TRBJ2-5
CASSQIGGEETQYF
TGTGCCAGCAGCCAAATCGGGGGGGAAGAGACCCAGTACTTC
>TRBD1|TRBV5-5|-|TRBJ2-7
CASSTSGTGAYEQYF
TGTGCCAGCAGCACCTCCGGGACAGGCGCCTACGAGCAGTACTTC
>TRBD2|TRBV5-1|many|TRBJ2-1
CASSSTSGGAGANEQFF
TGCGCCAGCAGCTCGACTAGCGGGGGGGCCGGGGCCAATGAGCAGTTCTTC
>-|TRBV2|few|TRBJ1-2
CASSDTAWKSRGYTF
TGTGCCAGCAGTGACACTGCCTGGAAGAGTCGGGGCTACACCTTC
>TRBD1|TRBV5-6|few|TRBJ1-4
CASSLGDRGEKLFF
TGTGCCAGCAGCTTGGGAGACAGGGGTGAAAAACTGTTTTTT
>TRBD2|TRBV18|many|TRBJ2-3
CASSPLSGGSDTQYF
TGTGCCAGCTCACCACTAAGCGGGGGGTCAGATACGCAGTATTTT
>TRBD2|TRBV5-1|-|TRBJ2-5
CASSLAGGLEETQYF
TGCGCCAGCAGCTTGGCGGGGGGACTAGAAGAGACCCAGTACTTC
>-|TRBV18|few|TRBJ2-5
CASSPRPQIGETQYF
TGTGCCAGCTCACCACGGCCACAGATAGGAGAGACCCAGTACTTC
>-|TRBV24-1|-|TRBJ2-2
CATSDSQGYNTGELFF
TGTGCCACCAGTGACTCTCAGGGGTACAACACCGGGGAGCTGTTTTTT
>-|TRBV12-3/TRBV12-4|medium-sized|TRBJ2-5
CASSLRRDQETQYF
TGTGCCAGCAGTTTACGAAGGGACCAAGAGACCCAGTACTTC
>-|TRBV7-9|many|TRBJ1-3
CASSSRDTGNTIYF
TGTGCCAGCAGCTCCAGGGATACTGGAAACACCATATATTTT
>-|TRBV27|-|TRBJ1-2
CASSLGRATYGYTF
TGTGCCAGCAGTTTAGGCAGGGCCACTTATGGCTACACCTTC
>-|TRBV5-1|few|TRBJ2-2
CASSLRDGDGELFF
TGCGCCAGCAGCTTAAGGGACGGTGATGGGGAGCTGTTTTTT
>TRBD1|TRBV4-1|-|TRBJ1-4
CASSIGGLRILKEKLFF
TGCGCCAGCAGCATAGGGGGCCTTAGGATACTAAAGGAAAAACTGTTTTTT
>TRBD1|TRBV14|few|TRBJ2-5
CASSRGTATHQETQYF
TGTGCCAGCAGCCGAGGGACAGCAACACATCAAGAGACCCAGTACTTC
>-|TRBV10-3|once|TRBJ1-5
CAISGGERNQPQHF
TGTGCCATCAGTGGGGGGGAACGCAATCAGCCCCAGCATTTT
>TRBD1|TRBV4-1|-|TRBJ2-2
CASSSIKDPQGARTGELFF
TGCGCCAGCAGCTCTATCAAAGATCCACAGGGGGCGCGGACCGGGGAGCTGTTTTTT
>-|TRBV7-2|few|TRBJ2-5
CASSLRFQETQYF
TGTGCCAGCAGCTTAAGGTTCCAAGAGACCCAGTACTTC
>-|TRBV7-2|-|TRBJ2-3
CASSSRRDHGDTQYF
TGTGCCAGCAGCAGCCGGCGTGACCATGGAGATACGCAGTATTTT
>-|TRBV29-1|-|TRBJ1-1
CSPKEGTEAFF
TGCAGCCCAAAAGAGGGGACTGAAGCTTTCTTT
>TRBD2|TRBV7-8|many|TRBJ2-3
CASSPRPKGLAGGIGADTQYF
TGTGCCAGCAGCCCGCGACCCAAGGGACTAGCGGGAGGGATAGGCGCAGATACGCAGTATTTT
>TRBD2|TRBV20-1|-|TRBJ2-2
CSATLAGYTGELFF
TGCAGTGCTACTTTAGCGGGATACACCGGGGAGCTGTTTTTT
>-|TRBV7-2|-|TRBJ1-2
CASSLYGDGYTF
TGTGCCAGCAGCTTATATGGGGATGGCTACACCTTC
>-|TRBV5-1|many|TRBJ1-1
CASTRDGHEAFF
TGCGCCAGCACCCGGGACGGACATGAAGCTTTCTTT
>TRBD1|TRBV11-1|-|TRBJ2-3
CASSSGDRGADTQYF
TGTGCCAGCAGCTCGGGGGACAGGGGAGCCGATACGCAGTATTTT
>TRBD1|TRBV19|-|TRBJ1-5
CASSWDRGSGPQHF
TGTGCCAGTAGTTGGGACAGGGGGAGCGGGCCCCAGCATTTT
>-|TRBV12-3/TRBV12-4|many|TRBJ1-1
CASSFHDSPEAFF
TGTGCCAGCAGTTTTCATGACTCCCCTGAAGCTTTCTTT
>-|TRBV28|many|TRBJ2-1
CASSFSAGQAYNEQFF
TGTGCCAGCAGTTTTTCAGCGGGACAGGCCTACAATGAGCAGTTCTTC
>TRBD1|TRBV4-1|few|TRBJ2-7
CASSQPGTGLGEQYF
TGCGCCAGCAGCCAACCCGGGACAGGTCTGGGCGAGCAGTACTTC
>TRBD1|TRBV4-2|few|TRBJ2-5
CASSQDFGTGQETQYF
TGTGCCAGCAGCCAAGATTTTGGGACAGGTCAAGAGACCCAGTACTTC
>TRBD1|TRBV27|many|TRBJ2-7
CASRKPGQRIKQYF
TGTGCCAGCAGGAAACCGGGACAGCGTATCAAGCAGTACTTC
>-|TRBV29-1|many|TRBJ2-7
CSDPSALSREQYF
TGCAGCGACCCTTCGGCCTTGTCCCGAGAGCAGTACTTC